The 28 T cell receptor beta chains given below trace back to one sample, sequenced in a study of T cell responses to AZD1222 COVID-19 vaccine. Produced via immunoSEQ multiplex PCR; TCRdb's table is partial and in-frame only. The sample holds just over 65,000 clones; less than 90% are singletons and the top ten take roughly 17%. The sequences come from peripheral blood, collected on day 0 of AZD1222 vaccination. The receptors derive from an adult in good health.

This clone was observed once. The chain is built from TRBV12-3 or TRBV12-4 and TRBJ2-7; D not certain. The CDR3 contains 12 residues. Trimming took off 5 bases at V and 6 bases at J, with 11 bases between the two ends. The CDR3 reads CASSTWVGEQYF. The CDR3 DNA follows: TGTGCCAGCAGTACGTGGGTAGGCGAGCAGTACTTC.

This sequence joins TRBV29-1 and TRBJ1-6; D is uncertain. The CDR3 runs 13 residues. Germline V lookup: CDR1 SQVTM, CDR2 ANQGSEA. The germline V and J ends were trimmed by 6 bases and 5 bases, with 11 bases remaining between them. The CDR3 loop reads CSVREVDNSPLHF. The DNA for the CDR3 is TGCAGCGTCCGGGAGGTGGATAATTCACCCCTCCACTTT.

V and J are TRBV30 and TRBJ1-3; D possibly corresponds to TRBD1 (6 bases). This CDR3 region has 14 residues. Deletions cut 0 bases from V and 2 bases from J, with 8 bases between. From germline, CDR1 is GTSNPN and CDR2 SVGIG (reference sequence). The CDR3 region has the DNA TGTGCCTGGAGTGTGTCAGGGGCTGGAAACACCATATATTTT. This codes for CAWSVSGAGNTIYF.

The rearrangement links TRBV2 to TRBJ1-2; no clear D. In germline, CDR1 is SNHLY, CDR2 FYNNEI. The CDR3 extends over 14 amino acids. The germline V and J ends were trimmed by 1 base and 8 bases, with 14 bases remaining between them. The CDR3: CASSEEASEEGYTF. The CDR3 DNA reads TGTGCCAGCAGTGAAGAGGCCAGTGAAGAGGGCTACACCTTC.

CDR3 nucleotide sequence: TGTGCCAGTAGTTTGACAGGGGGCTCCGTGGGGGACGAGCAGTACTTC. It is translated as CASSLTGGSVGDEQYF. The chain has TRBV19 and TRBJ2-7; 10 bases are a match to TRBD1. CDR3 length equals 16 residues. The trim removed 5 bases at V and 5 bases at J, leaving 12 bases unmatched. From germline, CDR1 is LNHDA and CDR2 SQIVND (reference sequence).

V gene TRBV27 combines with J gene TRBJ1-5, with D perhaps matching TRBD1 (6 bases). The CDR3 runs 13 residues. The germline CDR1 and CDR2 sequences are MNHEY and SMNVEV (reference sequence). V lost 7 bases and J 6 bases, leaving 13 bases between the germline ends. This CDR3 is CASTQGRGQPQHF. DNA of the CDR3: TGTGCCAGCACCCAAGGCAGGGGTCAGCCCCAGCATTTT.

This clone appeared a few times. Here the CDR3 DNA reads TGTGCCAGCAGTGCCGAGGGTGAGAACACTGAAGCTTTCTTT. The encoded protein is CASSAEGENTEAFF. The chain recombines TRBV6-4 with TRBJ1-1; D unclear. The germline gives CDR1 MRHNA, CDR2 SNTAGT. This CDR3 has 14 amino acids. Deletions cut 4 bases from V and 1 base from J, with 10 bases between.

A few counts support this clone. The V and J genes are TRBV7-6 and TRBJ1-5; 10 bases are a match to TRBD1. This CDR3 is built from 16 residues. V lost 5 bases, J lost 4 bases, and 8 bases stayed unmatched. Per germline, CDR1 SGHVS and CDR2 FNYEAQ. Here the CDR3 reads CASSPDRGRSNQPQHF. Here the CDR3 DNA reads TGTGCCAGCAGCCCCGACAGGGGGCGATCTAATCAGCCCCAGCATTTT.

This clone was seen just once. This chain links TRBV7-8 with TRBJ2-7, with a possible D match to TRBD2 (6 bases). The length of the CDR3 is 14 residues. V was trimmed by 1 base and J by 2 bases, leaving 9 bases between them. Germline CDR1 is SGHVS and CDR2 is FQNEAQ. DNA for the CDR3: TGTGCCAGCAGCTTAGAGCGGGCGGCCTACGAGCAGTACTTC. It codes for CASSLERAAYEQYF.

This chain uses TRBV6-5 with TRBJ1-1; D is unresolved. Trimming cost V 0 bases and J 1 base, with 6 bases left between them. The CDR3 length is 14 residues. Germline CDR1 reads MNHEY; CDR2 reads SVGAGI. The CDR3 coding sequence is TGTGCCAGCAGTTACTCTCAAGGGAACACTGAAGCTTTCTTT. Encoded protein: CASSYSQGNTEAFF.

The genes are TRBV3-1 (or the pseudogene TRBV3-2) and TRBJ1-3; TRBD1 is a possible D gene (6 bases). Germline V lookup: CDR1 LGHDT, CDR2 YNNKEL (reference sequence). The CDR3 is 16 residues long. V was clipped by 4 bases and J by 4 bases, with 17 bases between them. In DNA form, the CDR3 reads TGTGCCAGCAGCCCCCACGAAACGACAGGAGGAAACACCATATATTTT. It encodes CASSPHETTGGNTIYF.

J is TRBJ1-2 and V is TRBV7-9; 7 bases agree with TRBD1. This CDR3 spans 14 amino acids. Losses at the gene ends were 1 base for V and 4 bases for J; bases not matched to a gene: 3. CDR1 SEHNR and CDR2 FQNEAQ come from the germline V gene (reference sequence). The CDR3 DNA reads as TGTGCCAGCAGCTTAGAGGGGGACAGCTATGGCTACACCTTC. Its protein is CASSLEGDSYGYTF.

V and J are TRBV20-1 and TRBJ2-7; D is perhaps TRBD1 (6 bases). The V gene lost 5 bases and the J gene lost 4 bases, with 9 bases spanning the gap. CDR1 DFQATT and CDR2 SNEGSKA come from the germline V gene (reference sequence). The CDR3 is made up of 11 amino acids. The CDR3 reads CSAGQIYEQYF. The CDR3 DNA follows: TGCAGTGCTGGACAGATTTACGAGCAGTACTTC.

The count of this clone is one. The chain uses TRBV28 and TRBJ1-2; 8 nucleotides line up with TRBD1. The CDR3 runs to 16 residues. Looked up from germline, CDR1 is MDHEN and CDR2 is SYDVKM. After removal of 3 bases from V and 6 bases from J, the junction contained 12 bases not matched to a gene. The DNA for the CDR3 is TGTGCCAGCAGTTTTGGGGACAGGAGACGGGACAATGGCTACACCTTC. This encodes CASSFGDRRRDNGYTF.

The chain uses TRBV7-3 and TRBJ1-6; no reliable D call. V was pared by 1 base and J by 7 bases, with 11 bases between. Germline V gives CDR1 SGHTA, CDR2 FQGTGA. There are 15 residues in the CDR3. The CDR3 DNA reads TGTGCCAGCAGCTTAAATGCATTCCAGAATTCACCCCTCCACTTT. Encoded protein: CASSLNAFQNSPLHF.

The gene calls are TRBV19 and TRBJ2-2; D not resolved. The CDR3 contains 13 residues. V was pared by 3 bases and J by 10 bases, with 12 bases between. Per germline, CDR1 LNHDA and CDR2 SQIVND (reference sequence). For the CDR3, the DNA is TGTGCCAGTAGTATCTTGACCGACGCGGAGCTGTTTTTT. As protein: CASSILTDAELFF.

V is TRBV6-6 and J is TRBJ1-1; D call uncertain. Germline V gene sequence: CDR1 MNHNY, CDR2 SVGAGI (reference sequence). The CDR3 runs 14 residues. Trimming stripped 4 bases from V and 1 base from J, with 10 bases between. CDR3 nucleotides: TGTGCCAGCAGTTTCCAGGCAGAGAACACTGAAGCTTTCTTT. This translates into CASSFQAENTEAFF.

This chain connects TRBV19 to TRBJ1-5; D is undetermined. The CDR3 runs to 16 residues. Trimming shortened V by 7 bases and J by 0 bases, and 16 bases separated the two germline ends. CDR1 is LNHDA, CDR2 SQIVND, per germline (reference sequence). This CDR3 reads CASTTDRPNSNQPQHF. The CDR3 nucleotides read TGTGCCAGTACCACCGACCGGCCCAATAGCAATCAGCCCCAGCATTTT.

This sequence joins TRBV7-2 and TRBJ2-5, with D perhaps matching TRBD2 (6 bases). The CDR3 covers 16 residues. The V end was cut by 2 bases, the J end by 7 bases, with 20 bases between. Germline loops: CDR1 SGHTA, CDR2 FQGNSA. CDR3 protein: CASSLFAGTPRGTQYF. The CDR3, as DNA: TGTGCCAGCAGCTTATTCGCGGGGACCCCGAGGGGGACCCAGTACTTC. The full variable domain, in which reference TRBV7-2 and TRBJ2-5 provide the parts outside the CDR3, is GAGVSQSPSNKVTEKGKDVELRCDPISGHTALYWYRQSLGQGLEFLIYFQGNSAPDKSGLPSDRFSAERTGGSVSTLTIQRTQQEDSAVYLCASSLFAGTPRGTQYFGPGTRLLVL.

The chain uses TRBV27 and TRBJ1-2; 7 bases are shared with TRBD1. J was trimmed by 4 bases and V by 3 bases; bases with no gene match: 8. Germline V gene lookup returns CDR1 MNHEY and CDR2 SMNVEV (reference sequence). The CDR3 consists of 15 residues. CDR3 in DNA: TGTGCCAGCAGTTTCGGCGGAGGACAGGTCTATGGCTACACCTTC. It yields the protein CASSFGGGQVYGYTF.

The chain uses TRBV9 and TRBJ2-1, with 9 positions matching TRBD2. Germline CDR1 and CDR2: SGDLS and YYNGEE. The CDR3 spans 15 residues. The V gene end was trimmed by 4 bases and the J gene end by 4 bases; junction bases not matched to a gene: 6. CDR3 sequence reads: CASSPSGGNYNEQFF. The CDR3 DNA follows: TGTGCCAGCAGCCCGAGCGGGGGGAATTACAATGAGCAGTTCTTC.

The genes are TRBV5-8 and TRBJ1-2; 12 bases fit TRBD1. The CDR3 is 14 amino acids. With 4 bases clipped from V and 4 bases from J, the junction kept 2 bases outside the gene matches. Germline V CDR1 and CDR2: SGHTS, YDEGEE. CDR3 in DNA: TGTGCCAGCAGCAGGGGACAGGGGGCCTATGGCTACACCTTC. It yields the protein CASSRGQGAYGYTF. The complete variable domain, with remaining parts taken from reference TRBV5-8 and TRBJ1-2, reads EAGVTQSPTHLIKTRGQQATLRCSPISGHTSVYWYQQALGLGLQFLLWYDEGEERNRGNFPPRFSGRQFPNYSSELNVNALELEDSALYLCASSRGQGAYGYTFGSGTRLTVV.

The chain joins TRBV2 to TRBJ2-1; a weak D match, TRBD1 (6 bases). The CDR3 runs 14 residues. The germline CDR1 and CDR2 sequences are SNHLY and FYNNEI. The V gene lost 9 bases and the J gene lost 9 bases, with 21 bases spanning the gap. DNA for the CDR3: TGTGCCAGTAAGCAGGGGCGACAACTAGGTGAGCAGTTCTTC. Translating it yields CASKQGRQLGEQFF.

In DNA form, the CDR3 reads TGTGCCAGCAGCCAAGGGATTAGCTCCTACAATGAGCAGTTCTTC. Amino acid sequence: CASSQGISSYNEQFF. V and J are TRBV4-2 and TRBJ2-1; D is unclear. Germline values: CDR1 LGHNA, CDR2 YNFKEQ. V was cut by 1 base and J by 0 bases, with 7 bases left in between. This CDR3 contains 15 residues.

The J gene is TRBJ1-1, the V gene TRBV9; possibly TRBD1 for D (6 bases). V was trimmed by 0 bases and J by 3 bases, leaving 9 bases between them. Germline CDR1 reads SGDLS; CDR2 reads YYNGEE. CDR3 length: 14 amino acids. The CDR3 sequence is CASSVEDSYTEAFF. In nucleotides, the CDR3 is TGTGCCAGCAGCGTAGAGGACAGCTACACTGAAGCTTTCTTT. The full variable domain, rest sourced from reference TRBV9 and TRBJ1-1, is DSGVTQTPKHLITATGQRVTLRCSPRSGDLSVYWYQQSLDQGLQFLIQYYNGEERAKGNILERFSAQQFPDLHSELNLSSLELGDSALYFCASSVEDSYTEAFFGQGTRLTVV.

The chain couples TRBV27 to TRBJ1-5, with D possibly TRBD1 on 5 matching bases. This CDR3 spans 13 amino acids. Germline V CDR1 and CDR2: MNHEY, SMNVEV (reference sequence). V dropped 1 base and J dropped 6 bases, with 7 bases sitting between them. The chain's CDR3 is CASSLWGGQPQHF. As DNA, the CDR3 is TGTGCCAGCAGTTTATGGGGGGGTCAGCCCCAGCATTTT.

V and J are TRBV13 and TRBJ2-7; 8 bases map to TRBD2. This CDR3 region has 14 residues. The V gene's germline CDR1 is PRHDT and CDR2 FYEKMQ (reference sequence). V gave up 1 base and J gave up 3 bases; unmatched junction bases: 2. The CDR3 DNA is TGTGCCAGCAGCTTAGTTAGCGGGGACTACGAGCAGTACTTC. It codes for CASSLVSGDYEQYF.

The chain carries TRBV4-1 and TRBJ2-7; TRBD2 agrees at 8 bases. The CDR3 runs 13 residues. CDR1 and CDR2 from the germline V gene are MGHRA and YSYEKL. V trimming: 5 bases; J trimming: 3 bases; junction bases outside the gene matches: 3. Here the CDR3 DNA reads TGCGCCAGCAGCACCCTAGCGGGCTACGAGCAGTACTTC. Encoded protein: CASSTLAGYEQYF.